This record concerns one TCR beta chain sequence. Its antigen is not identified. This entry is derived from a study of blood T cells in healthy people across ages. Study-level background: About one barcoded beta molecule per two T cells was captured by template switching. Whole-study findings and limits: Getting older went along with TCR beta diversity per million T cells dropping roughly linearly.

CDR1 is SGDLS, CDR2 YYNGEE, per germline. This CDR3 is built from 14 residues. V was shortened by 2 bases and J by 5 bases, with 13 bases between the two germline ends. A second PCR, run for about 6 to 11 cycles, used a sample-barcoded 5' primer plus a J-beta primer mix. Each of the cDNA molecules was tagged by a template-switch adaptor with 12 random nucleotides. A minimum of 3 million CDR3-containing paired-end reads was obtained for each sample. TCRdb re-called the 5' RACE reads through MiXCR, storing one row per CDR3 protein. The repertoire holds fewer than 1.5 million distinct CDR3 sequences, with about 43% as singletons.

The sequencing input was blood. This chain links TRBV9 with TRBJ1-2; D gene ambiguous. The sequence was collected from a woman aged 18-35 years in good health. The CDR3, as DNA: TGTGCCAGCAGCGTTGATCAGTGGGCTTATGGCTACACCTTC. Protein sequence: CASSVDQWAYGYTF.